This T cell receptor (beta chain) comes out of a study of blood T cell repertoires in COVID-19. Study-level information: Acute and convalescent COVID-19 samples came from the United States, Italy and Spain. Sample material is recorded as cDNA or gDNA derived from T cells, B-cell-depleted T cells, or PBMCs.

Original processing notes: Amplification from reference gene primers served as the basis for estimated nucleated cell counts. Sequencing used immunoSEQ multiplex PCR; TCRdb keeps in-frame clones, though not all of them. From that table come the V and J calls and clone size; the DNA was used to work out D and trimming. Of about 190,000 clones listed, 65% to 80% were seen once; the top ten hold around 12%. CDR3 length equals 18 residues. Per germline, CDR1 LNHDA and CDR2 SQIVND (reference sequence). Trimming removed 6 bases from V and 0 bases from J; junction bases left unmatched: 13. Sequenced input: peripheral blood. The chain couples TRBV19 to TRBJ2-4, with TRBD1 matching 8 bases. The sequence was collected from a woman in her forties or fifties with acute or convalescent COVID-19. CDR3 nucleotide sequence: TGTGCCAGTAGCTATGGGACAGGCAGTACCCGAGCCAAAAACATTCAGTACTTC. This encodes CASSYGTGSTRAKNIQYF.